The 15 T cell receptor beta chains below were found in one sample sequenced in a study of shared clonotypes between healthy human individuals. Using immunoSEQ multiplex PCR, the repertoire was profiled, and TCRdb retains in-frame clones only, with some absent. This table has 550,000 to 850,000 clones, over 60% appearing once. Material for sequencing was memory CD4+ T cells sorted from blood. Indicated subset: CD45RA-negative fraction. All receptors come from a woman in her thirties in good health.

This chain uses TRBV12-5 with TRBJ2-2; 8 bases are a match to TRBD2. V lost 3 bases and J lost 5; bases outside the gene matches: 5. Germline V gene lookup returns CDR1 LGHNT and CDR2 FRNRAP. This CDR3 is built from 15 residues. In nucleotides, the CDR3 is TGTGCTAGTGGTTTCGGGAGGGCCGGGACCGGGGAGCTGTTTTTT. This gives the protein CASGFGRAGTGELFF.

Only one count was recorded for this clone. The DNA for the CDR3 is TGTGCCAGCCGGGACAGGGCGATTACTGAAGCTTTCTTT. It encodes CASRDRAITEAFF. V and J are TRBV19 and TRBJ1-1, with TRBD1 identical over 9 bases. The CDR3 is 13 residues long. V was clipped by 9 bases and J by 5 bases; unmatched bases: 7. Germline loops: CDR1 LNHDA, CDR2 SQIVND (reference sequence).

The CDR3 here is CASSLTPLPAATNEKLFF. The CDR3 DNA sequence: TGTGCCAGCAGTTTAACGCCTCTTCCGGCGGCAACTAATGAAAAACTGTTTTTT. This chain links TRBV28 with TRBJ1-4; D uncertain. V was pared by 2 bases and J by 0 bases, with 16 bases between. This CDR3 is built from 18 residues. CDR1 MDHEN and CDR2 SYDVKM come from the germline V gene. Full variable domain (missing parts from reference TRBV28 and TRBJ1-4): DVKVTQSSRYLVKRTGEKVFLECVQDMDHENMFWYRQDPGLGLRLIYFSYDVKMKEKGDIPEGYSVSREKKERFSLILESASTNQTSMYLCASSLTPLPAATNEKLFFGSGTQLSVL.

This clone has just one count. The rearrangement joins TRBV28 to TRBJ1-4; 10 bases fit TRBD1. After removal of 5 bases from V and 0 bases from J, the junction contained 3 bases not matched to a gene. From germline, CDR1 is MDHEN and CDR2 SYDVKM. The CDR3 contains 16 residues. The CDR3 is CASSRQGASTNEKLFF. Written as DNA, the CDR3 is TGTGCCAGCAGTCGACAGGGGGCGTCAACTAATGAAAAACTGTTTTTT. Full variable domain (outside the CDR3, taken from reference TRBV28 and TRBJ1-4): DVKVTQSSRYLVKRTGEKVFLECVQDMDHENMFWYRQDPGLGLRLIYFSYDVKMKEKGDIPEGYSVSREKKERFSLILESASTNQTSMYLCASSRQGASTNEKLFFGSGTQLSVL.

V and J are TRBV9 and TRBJ2-5, with no clear D. The end of the DNA fits TRBJ2-7 better, so the J call may be wrong. Germline V CDR1 and CDR2: SGDLS, YYNGEE. This CDR3 region has 14 residues. The CDR3 sequence: CASSVVPTSYEQYF. CDR3 nucleotides: TGTGCCAGCAGCGTAGTTCCCACCTCCTACGAGCAGTACTTC.

This sequence joins TRBV5-4 and TRBJ2-5; 11 bases match TRBD2. Germline V CDR1 and CDR2: SGHNT, YYREEE (reference sequence). V trimming: 3 bases; J trimming: 4 bases; junction bases outside the gene matches: 2. The CDR3 is 14 amino acids. CDR3 residues: CASSSGTSGETQYF. The CDR3 nucleotides are TGTGCCAGCAGCTCGGGGACTAGCGGAGAGACCCAGTACTTC.

The chain recombines TRBV27 with TRBJ1-1; D ambiguous. The CDR3 runs to 10 residues. Trimming removed 7 bases from V and 4 bases from J, with 4 bases in between. Germline CDR1 MNHEY, CDR2 SMNVEV (reference sequence). The CDR3 nucleotides are TGTGCCAGCAAGGGCACTGAAGCTTTCTTT. Protein: CASKGTEAFF.

The CDR3 is CASSLEGETTYEQYF. The DNA for the CDR3 is TGTGCCAGCAGCTTAGAGGGGGAAACCACCTACGAGCAGTACTTC. The genes are TRBV7-2 and TRBJ2-7; perhaps TRBD1 as D (6 bases). CDR1 is SGHTA, CDR2 FQGNSA, per germline. Trimming took 1 base from V and 2 from J, leaving 12 bases between them. The CDR3 is 15 residues long.

The chain joins TRBV19 to TRBJ2-7, with 7 bases matching TRBD1. V gave up 1 base and J gave up 2 bases; unmatched junction bases: 11. The CDR3 is made up of 17 amino acids. CDR1 LNHDA and CDR2 SQIVND come from the germline V gene (reference sequence). This CDR3 is CASSIGKGQPGPYEQYF. CDR3 nucleotides: TGTGCCAGTAGTATAGGGAAGGGACAGCCGGGTCCCTACGAGCAGTACTTC.

This rearrangement joins TRBV5-1 to TRBJ2-7; TRBD1 agrees at 7 bases. The CDR3 has 16 residues. V dropped 0 bases and J dropped 1; count of bases not matched to a gene: 7. Germline V CDR1 and CDR2: SGHRS, YFSETQ. The CDR3 reads CASSLGDRALSYEQYF. The CDR3 coding sequence is TGCGCCAGCAGCTTGGGCGACAGGGCCCTTTCCTACGAGCAGTACTTC.

This clone was observed a few times. The chain carries TRBV7-3 and TRBJ2-1; 8 bases map to TRBD2. CDR3 length: 15 residues. The germline gives CDR1 SGHTA, CDR2 FQGTGA. V shed 2 bases and J 7 bases; nucleotides not matched to a gene: 7. The CDR3 bases are TGTGCCAGCAGCTTAGTGAGCGGGAGTACTAATGAGCAGTTCTTC. Translated: CASSLVSGSTNEQFF.

The chain employs TRBV28 and TRBJ2-2; perhaps D is TRBD1 or TRBD2 (6 bases each). The germline V gene encodes CDR1 MDHEN and CDR2 SYDVKM. The germline V and J ends were trimmed by 7 bases and 4 bases, with 19 bases remaining between them. This CDR3 comprises 16 residues. The CDR3, as DNA: TGTGCCAGCACCACACAAGGGGGGCTGGGCACCGGGGAGCTGTTTTTT. It encodes CASTTQGGLGTGELFF.

V and J are TRBV28 and TRBJ2-4, with a tentative D call TRBD2 (5 bases). The CDR3 is made up of 15 amino acids. The V end was cut by 1 base, the J end by 1 base, with 8 bases between. The V gene's germline CDR1 is MDHEN and CDR2 SYDVKM. The CDR3 spells CASSLSGVAKNIQYF. CDR3 DNA sequence: TGTGCCAGCAGTTTATCCGGGGTGGCCAAAAACATTCAGTACTTC.

This chain uses TRBV7-2 with TRBJ1-2, with D tentatively TRBD1 (5 bases). The germline CDR1 and CDR2 sequences are SGHTA and FQGNSA. With 4 bases removed from V and 7 bases from J, the gap between germline ends came to 13 bases. This CDR3 is built from 13 residues. CDR3 nucleotide sequence: TGTGCCAGCAGCTCAGGGAGCGCTGTTGGCTACACCTTC. Its translation is CASSSGSAVGYTF.

Regarding this clone: A much larger clone lies a single base off, so this may be a read error. The chain recombines TRBV5-5 with TRBJ1-2, with D possibly matching TRBD1 (5 bases). The CDR3 covers 14 residues. The germline V and J ends were trimmed by 4 bases and 4 bases, with 14 bases remaining between them. Germline assignment: CDR1 SGHKS and CDR2 YYEKEE (reference sequence). The DNA of the CDR3 is TGTGCCAGCAGCCCCCCCCGGGACCGCTATGGCTACACCTTC. Translating gives CASSPPRDRYGYTF.